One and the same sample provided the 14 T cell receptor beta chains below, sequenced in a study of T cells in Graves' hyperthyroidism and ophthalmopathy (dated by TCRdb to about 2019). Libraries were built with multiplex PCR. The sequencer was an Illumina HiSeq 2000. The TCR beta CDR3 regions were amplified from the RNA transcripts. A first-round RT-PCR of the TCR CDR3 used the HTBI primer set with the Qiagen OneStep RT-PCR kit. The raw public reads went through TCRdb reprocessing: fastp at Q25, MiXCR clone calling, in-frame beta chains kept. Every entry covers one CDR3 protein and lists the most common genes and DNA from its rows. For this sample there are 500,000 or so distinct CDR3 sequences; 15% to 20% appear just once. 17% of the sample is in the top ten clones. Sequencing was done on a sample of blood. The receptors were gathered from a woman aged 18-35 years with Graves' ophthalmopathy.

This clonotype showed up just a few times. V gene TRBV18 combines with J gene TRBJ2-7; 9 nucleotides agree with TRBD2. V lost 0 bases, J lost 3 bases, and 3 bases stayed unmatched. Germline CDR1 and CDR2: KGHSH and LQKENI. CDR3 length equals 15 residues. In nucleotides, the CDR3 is TGTGCCAGCTCACCACCGGCTAGCGGGAACTACGAGCAGTACTTC. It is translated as CASSPPASGNYEQYF.

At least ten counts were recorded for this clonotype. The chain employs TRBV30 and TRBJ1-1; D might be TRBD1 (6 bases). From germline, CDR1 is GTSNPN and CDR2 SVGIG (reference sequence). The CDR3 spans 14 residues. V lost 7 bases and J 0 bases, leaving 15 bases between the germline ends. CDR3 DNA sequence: TGTGCCTTAACAAGGACAGTTTTGAACACTGAAGCTTTCTTT. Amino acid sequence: CALTRTVLNTEAFF.

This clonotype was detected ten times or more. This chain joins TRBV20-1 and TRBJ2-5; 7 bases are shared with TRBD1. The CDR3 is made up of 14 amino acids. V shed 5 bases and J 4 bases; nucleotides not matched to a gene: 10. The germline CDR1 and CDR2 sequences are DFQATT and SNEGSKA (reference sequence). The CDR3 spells CSAQSPRGPETQYF. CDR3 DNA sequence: TGCAGTGCTCAGAGCCCAAGGGGGCCAGAGACCCAGTACTTC.

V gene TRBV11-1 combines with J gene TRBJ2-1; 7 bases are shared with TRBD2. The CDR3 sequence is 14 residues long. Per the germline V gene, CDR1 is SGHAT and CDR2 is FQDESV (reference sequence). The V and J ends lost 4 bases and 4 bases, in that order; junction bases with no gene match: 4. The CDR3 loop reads CASSSRGDYNEQFF. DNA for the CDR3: TGTGCCAGCAGCTCCCGGGGGGATTACAATGAGCAGTTCTTC.

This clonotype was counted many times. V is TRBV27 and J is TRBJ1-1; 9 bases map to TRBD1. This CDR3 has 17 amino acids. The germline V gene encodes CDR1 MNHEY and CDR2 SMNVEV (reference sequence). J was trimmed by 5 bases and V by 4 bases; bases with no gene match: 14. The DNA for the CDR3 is TGTGCCAGCAGTTCCCCTAACAGGGGGCGGAAGTTTACTGAAGCTTTCTTT. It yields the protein CASSSPNRGRKFTEAFF.

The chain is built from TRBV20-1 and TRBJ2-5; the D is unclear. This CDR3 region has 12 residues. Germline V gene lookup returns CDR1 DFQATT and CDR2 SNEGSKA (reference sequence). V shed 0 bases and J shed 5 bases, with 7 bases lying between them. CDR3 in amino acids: CSARDNEETQYF. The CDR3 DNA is TGCAGTGCTAGAGATAACGAGGAGACCCAGTACTTC.

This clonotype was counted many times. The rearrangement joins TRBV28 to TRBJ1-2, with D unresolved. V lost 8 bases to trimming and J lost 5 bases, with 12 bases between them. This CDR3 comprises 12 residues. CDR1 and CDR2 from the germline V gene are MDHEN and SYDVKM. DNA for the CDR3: TGTGCCAGCGGGTGGGTTACGTATGGCTACACCTTC. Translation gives CASGWVTYGYTF.

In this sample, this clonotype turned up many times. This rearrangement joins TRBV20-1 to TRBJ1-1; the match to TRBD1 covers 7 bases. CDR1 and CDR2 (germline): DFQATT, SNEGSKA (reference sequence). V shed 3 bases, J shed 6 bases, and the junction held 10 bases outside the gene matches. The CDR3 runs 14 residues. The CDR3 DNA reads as TGCAGTGCTAGTACAAACAGGGGAAGTTCTGAAGCTTTCTTT. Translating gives CSASTNRGSSEAFF.

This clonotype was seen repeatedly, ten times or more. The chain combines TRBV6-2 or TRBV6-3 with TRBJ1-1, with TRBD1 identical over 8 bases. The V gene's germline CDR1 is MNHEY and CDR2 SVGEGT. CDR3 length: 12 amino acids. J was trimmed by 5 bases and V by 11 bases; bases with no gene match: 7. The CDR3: CAYGQGGTEAFF. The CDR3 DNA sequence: TGTGCCTACGGACAGGGAGGGACTGAAGCTTTCTTT.

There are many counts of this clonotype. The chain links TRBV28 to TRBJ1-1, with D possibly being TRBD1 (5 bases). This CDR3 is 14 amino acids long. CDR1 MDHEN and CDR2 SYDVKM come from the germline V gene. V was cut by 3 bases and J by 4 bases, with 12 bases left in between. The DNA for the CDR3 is TGTGCCAGCAGTTTCAGAACGGGGGTCACTGAAGCTTTCTTT. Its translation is CASSFRTGVTEAFF.

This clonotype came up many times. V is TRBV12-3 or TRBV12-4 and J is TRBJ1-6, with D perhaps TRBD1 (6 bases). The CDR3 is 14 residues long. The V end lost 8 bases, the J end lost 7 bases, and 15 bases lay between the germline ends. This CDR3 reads CASRGGGINSPLHF. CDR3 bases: TGTGCCAGCCGGGGAGGGGGGATCAATTCACCCCTCCACTTT.

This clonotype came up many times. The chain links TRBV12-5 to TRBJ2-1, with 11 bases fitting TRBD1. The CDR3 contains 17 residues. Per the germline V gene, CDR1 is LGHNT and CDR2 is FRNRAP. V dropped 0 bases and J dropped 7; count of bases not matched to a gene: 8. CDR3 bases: TGTGCTAGTGGTTTGGTAAATGTGGGGGACAGGGGGAATGAGCAGTTCTTC. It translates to CASGLVNVGDRGNEQFF.

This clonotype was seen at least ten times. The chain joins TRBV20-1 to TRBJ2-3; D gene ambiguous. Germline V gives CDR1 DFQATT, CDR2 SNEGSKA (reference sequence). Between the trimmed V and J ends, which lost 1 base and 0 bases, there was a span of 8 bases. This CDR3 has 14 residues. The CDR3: CSARVTDSTDTQYF. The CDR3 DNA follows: TGCAGTGCTAGAGTAACGGACAGCACAGATACGCAGTATTTT.

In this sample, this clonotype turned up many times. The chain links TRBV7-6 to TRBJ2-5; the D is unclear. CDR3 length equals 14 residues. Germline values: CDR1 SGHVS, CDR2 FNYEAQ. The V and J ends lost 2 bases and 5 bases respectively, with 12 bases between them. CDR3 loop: CASSLLVRDETQYF. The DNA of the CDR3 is TGTGCCAGCAGCTTATTGGTTAGGGATGAGACCCAGTACTTC.